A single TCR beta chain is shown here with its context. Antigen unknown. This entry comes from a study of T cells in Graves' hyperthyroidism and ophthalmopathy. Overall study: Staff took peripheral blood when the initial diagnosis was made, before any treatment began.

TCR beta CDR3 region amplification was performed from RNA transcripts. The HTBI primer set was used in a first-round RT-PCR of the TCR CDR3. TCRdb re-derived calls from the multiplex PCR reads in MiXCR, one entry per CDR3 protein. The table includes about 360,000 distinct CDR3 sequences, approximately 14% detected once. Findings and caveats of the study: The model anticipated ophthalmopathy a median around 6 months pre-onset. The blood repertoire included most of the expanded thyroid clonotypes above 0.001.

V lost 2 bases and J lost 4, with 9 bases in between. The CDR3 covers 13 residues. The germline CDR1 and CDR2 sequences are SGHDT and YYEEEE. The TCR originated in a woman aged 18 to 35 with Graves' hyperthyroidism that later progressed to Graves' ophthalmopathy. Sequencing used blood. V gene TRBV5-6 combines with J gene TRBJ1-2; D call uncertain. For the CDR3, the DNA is TGTGCCAGCAGCTTCGGACGGGGCTATGGCTACACCTTC. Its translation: CASSFGRGYGYTF.